This T cell receptor (beta chain) came from a study of OX40 agonist ivuxolimab in advanced cancers. Sequencing used immunoSEQ multiplex PCR; TCRdb keeps in-frame clones, though not all of them. Among roughly 63,000 clones listed, around 91% were seen once. Germline-derived CDR1 and CDR2 are SGHKS and YYEKEE (reference sequence). This CDR3 has 15 residues. Trimming removed 4 bases at V and 3 bases at J, with 17 bases between. The specimen comprised CD4+ or CD8+ T cells sorted from blood, sampled in a trial of the OX40 agonist ivuxolimab. The chain is built from TRBV5-5 and TRBJ2-7; possibly TRBD2 for D (6 bases). This TCR was sampled from an adult with an advanced solid tumor such as melanoma, head and neck, liver or kidney cancer. CDR3 nucleotides: TGTGCCAGCAGCCTCCTGGGGGGTACCCTCTACGAGCAGTACTTC. Encoded protein: CASSLLGGTLYEQYF.